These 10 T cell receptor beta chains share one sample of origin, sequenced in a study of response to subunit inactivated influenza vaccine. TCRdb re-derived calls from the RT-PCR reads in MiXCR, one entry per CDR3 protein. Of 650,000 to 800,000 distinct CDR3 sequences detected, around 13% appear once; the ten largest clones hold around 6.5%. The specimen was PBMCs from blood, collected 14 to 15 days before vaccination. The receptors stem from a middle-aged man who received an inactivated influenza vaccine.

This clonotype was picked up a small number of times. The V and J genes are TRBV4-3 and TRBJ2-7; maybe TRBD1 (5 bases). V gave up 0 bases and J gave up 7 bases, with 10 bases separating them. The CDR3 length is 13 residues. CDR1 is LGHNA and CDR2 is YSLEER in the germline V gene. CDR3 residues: CASSQDLRTEQYF. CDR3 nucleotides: TGCGCCAGCAGCCAAGACCTACGGACAGAGCAGTACTTC.

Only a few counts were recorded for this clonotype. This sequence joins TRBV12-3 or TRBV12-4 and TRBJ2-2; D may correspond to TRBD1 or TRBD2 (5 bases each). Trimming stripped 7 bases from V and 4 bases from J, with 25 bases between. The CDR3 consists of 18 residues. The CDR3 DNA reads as TGTGCCAGCAAACCGGGACCTGGCTCCCGGGGCGGCACCGGGGAGCTGTTTTTT. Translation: CASKPGPGSRGGTGELFF.

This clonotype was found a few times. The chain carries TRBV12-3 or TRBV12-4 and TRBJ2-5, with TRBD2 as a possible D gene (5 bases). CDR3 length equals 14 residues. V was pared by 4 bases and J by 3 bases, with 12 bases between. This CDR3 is CASSSQWTEETQYF. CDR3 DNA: TGTGCCAGCAGTTCTCAGTGGACTGAAGAGACCCAGTACTTC.

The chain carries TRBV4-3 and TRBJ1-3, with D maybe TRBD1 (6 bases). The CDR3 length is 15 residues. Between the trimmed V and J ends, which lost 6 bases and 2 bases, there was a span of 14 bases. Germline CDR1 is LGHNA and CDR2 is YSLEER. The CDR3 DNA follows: TGCGCCAGCAGTGATACAGGGTTCGCTGGAAACACCATATATTTT. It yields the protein CASSDTGFAGNTIYF.

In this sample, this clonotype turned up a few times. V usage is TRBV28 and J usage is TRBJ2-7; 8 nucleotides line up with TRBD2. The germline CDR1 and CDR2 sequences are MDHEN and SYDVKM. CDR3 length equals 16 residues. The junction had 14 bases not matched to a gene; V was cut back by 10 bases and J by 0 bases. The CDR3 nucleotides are TGTGCCACATACCGGGGGGGCCGTCCGAGCTCCTACGAGCAGTACTTC. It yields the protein CATYRGGRPSSYEQYF.

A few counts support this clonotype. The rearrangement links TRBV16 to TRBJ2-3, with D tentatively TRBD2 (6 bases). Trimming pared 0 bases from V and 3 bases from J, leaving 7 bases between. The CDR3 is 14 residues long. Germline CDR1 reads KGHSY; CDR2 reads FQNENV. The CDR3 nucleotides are TGTGCCAGCAGCCAATCGCTAGCGACAGATACGCAGTATTTT. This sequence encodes CASSQSLATDTQYF. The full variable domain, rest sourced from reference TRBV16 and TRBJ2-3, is GEEVAQTPKHLVRGEGQKAKLYCAPIKGHSYVFWYQQVLKNEFKFLISFQNENVFDETGMPKERFSAKCLPNSPCSLEIQATKLEDSAVYFCASSQSLATDTQYFGPGTRLTVL.

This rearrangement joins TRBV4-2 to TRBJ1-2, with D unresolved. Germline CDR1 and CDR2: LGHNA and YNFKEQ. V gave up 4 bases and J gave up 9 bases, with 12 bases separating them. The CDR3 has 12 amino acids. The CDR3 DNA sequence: TGTGCCAGCAGCCCCGGGAATCACTGCTACACCTTC. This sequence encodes CASSPGNHCYTF.

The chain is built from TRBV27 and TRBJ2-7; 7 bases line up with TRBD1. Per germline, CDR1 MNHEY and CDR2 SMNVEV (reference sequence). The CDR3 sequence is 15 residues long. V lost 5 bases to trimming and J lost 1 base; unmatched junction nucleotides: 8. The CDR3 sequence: CASSLTGTDSYEQYF. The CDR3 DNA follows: TGTGCCAGCAGTCTCACCGGGACAGATTCCTACGAGCAGTACTTC.

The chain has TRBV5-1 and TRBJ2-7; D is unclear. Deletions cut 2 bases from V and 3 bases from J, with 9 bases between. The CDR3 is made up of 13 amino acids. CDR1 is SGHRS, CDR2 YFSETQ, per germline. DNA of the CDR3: TGCGCCAGCAGCTTCTCTGACAACTACGAGCAGTACTTC. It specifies CASSFSDNYEQYF.

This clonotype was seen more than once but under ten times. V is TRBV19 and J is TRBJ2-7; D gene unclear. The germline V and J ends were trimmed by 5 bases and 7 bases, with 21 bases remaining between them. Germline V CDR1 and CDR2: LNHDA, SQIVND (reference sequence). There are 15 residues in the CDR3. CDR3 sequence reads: CASSPRTSYTTEQYF. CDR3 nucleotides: TGTGCCAGTAGTCCCCGGACGAGTTACACTACGGAGCAGTACTTC.